The clone carrying this T cell receptor (beta chain) was counted at least ten times. The antigen is unknown. Researchers ran the PCR with 60 Vbeta and 13 Jbeta primers. In the original analysis: Unique TCR beta chains numbered around 80 million in a later analysis, with around 11 million shared. Libraries were prepared by immunoSEQ multiplex PCR; TCRdb keeps only in-frame clonotypes and omits some of them. V, J and clone size are those of that table, while D and trimming were read from the DNA. The sample records under 150,000 clones, under 10% being singletons. Trimming stripped 0 bases from V and 4 bases from J, with 10 bases between. Germline V gives CDR1 SGHNT, CDR2 YYREEE (reference sequence). This CDR3 is 14 amino acids long. This entry belongs to a study of cytomegalovirus exposure and HLA in healthy donors. Each of the donors was a healthy bone marrow donor. General study findings and limits: Later on, a genetic analysis was performed. It linked a missense variant in DCLRE1C with V- and J-gene trimming of TCR beta. Of the V segments, some could not be distinguished, including TRBV6-2 and TRBV6-3, and were excluded.

The clonotype comes from a woman between 40 and 50 years old in good health and CMV-seropositive. The chain links TRBV5-4 to TRBJ1-2; D gene uncertain. The sequenced sample consisted of PBMCs. CDR3 DNA: TGTGCCAGCAGCTTGGATAGCATTCCCTATGGCTACACCTTC. Protein product: CASSLDSIPYGYTF.